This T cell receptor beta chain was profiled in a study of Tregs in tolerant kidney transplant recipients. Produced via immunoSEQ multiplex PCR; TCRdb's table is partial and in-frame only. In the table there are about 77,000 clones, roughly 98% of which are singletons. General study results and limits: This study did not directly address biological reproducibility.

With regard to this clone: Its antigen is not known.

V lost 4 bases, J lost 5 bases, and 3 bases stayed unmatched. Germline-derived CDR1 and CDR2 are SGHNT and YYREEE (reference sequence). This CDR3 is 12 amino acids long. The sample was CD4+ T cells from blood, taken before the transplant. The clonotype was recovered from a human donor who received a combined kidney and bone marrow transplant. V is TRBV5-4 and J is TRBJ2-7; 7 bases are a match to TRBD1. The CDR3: CASSDRDDEQYF. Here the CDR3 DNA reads TGTGCCAGCAGCGACAGGGACGACGAGCAGTACTTC. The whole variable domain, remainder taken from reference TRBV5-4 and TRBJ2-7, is ETGVTQSPTHLIKTRGQQVTLRCSSQSGHNTVSWYQQALGQGPQFIFQYYREEENGRGNFPPRFSGLQFPNYSSELNVNALELDDSALYLCASSDRDDEQYFGPGTRLTVT.